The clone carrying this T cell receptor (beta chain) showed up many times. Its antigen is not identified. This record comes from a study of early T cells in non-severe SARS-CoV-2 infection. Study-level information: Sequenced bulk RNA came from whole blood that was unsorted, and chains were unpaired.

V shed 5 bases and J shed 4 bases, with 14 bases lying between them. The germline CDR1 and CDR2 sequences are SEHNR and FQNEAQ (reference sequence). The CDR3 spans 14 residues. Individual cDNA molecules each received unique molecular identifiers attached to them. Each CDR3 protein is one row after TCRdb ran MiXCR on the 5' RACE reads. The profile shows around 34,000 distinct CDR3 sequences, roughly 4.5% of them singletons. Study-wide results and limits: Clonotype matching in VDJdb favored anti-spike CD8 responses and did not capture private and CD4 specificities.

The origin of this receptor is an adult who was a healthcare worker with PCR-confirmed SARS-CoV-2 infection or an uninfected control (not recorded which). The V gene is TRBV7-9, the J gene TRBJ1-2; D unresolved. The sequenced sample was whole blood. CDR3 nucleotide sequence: TGTGCCAGCAGCCGAGGAACAAAGAGCTATGGCTACACCTTC. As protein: CASSRGTKSYGYTF.